This TCR beta chain was retrieved from a study of T cells in Graves' hyperthyroidism and ophthalmopathy. This CDR3 region has 16 residues. CDR1 is SGHDN, CDR2 FVKESK, per germline. V shed 1 base and J 3 bases; nucleotides not matched to a gene: 9. Patients having uncontrolled infection, another autoimmune disease, pregnancy or lactation were not included. This clonotype was counted ten times or more. The TCR beta CDR3 regions underwent amplification using RNA transcripts as the source. A set of HTBI primers served as the primers for a first-round RT-PCR of the TCR CDR3. TCRdb processed the multiplex PCR reads anew with MiXCR; each CDR3 protein has one entry. The data contain around 250,000 distinct CDR3 sequences, more than 12% of them seen just once; the ten biggest clones take up roughly 15%.

The source is a woman between 35 and 50 years old with Graves' hyperthyroidism that later progressed to Graves' ophthalmopathy. Sequencing was performed on blood. This rearrangement joins TRBV14 to TRBJ2-7; 7 bases are a match to TRBD1. CDR3 coding DNA: TGTGCCAGCAGCCAAGGCGAAAGGACAGGTTACTACGAGCAGTACTTC. Amino acids: CASSQGERTGYYEQYF.